These 17 T cell receptor beta chains share one sample of origin, sequenced in a study of beta chain features in type 1 diabetes. cDNA synthesis used the whole RNA isolate, giving expressed TCRB sequences. Sequenced by immunoSEQ multiplex PCR; TCRdb stores in-frame clones only, minus some. The sample includes about 240,000 clones, about 30% of them seen just once. The sequenced sample consisted of central memory CD4+ T cells from blood. The receptors were gathered from a man under 40 in good health.

The rearrangement links TRBV9 to TRBJ2-2; 11 bases line up with TRBD2. Germline loops: CDR1 SGDLS, CDR2 YYNGEE. The CDR3 spans 19 residues. The V and J ends lost 3 bases and 2 bases, in that order; junction bases with no gene match: 12. The CDR3: CASSGRPGTSGLNTGELFF. The CDR3 DNA follows: TGTGCCAGCAGCGGCCGCCCCGGGACTAGCGGACTAAACACCGGGGAGCTGTTTTTT. The full variable domain, with the rest looked up from reference TRBV9 and TRBJ2-2, is DSGVTQTPKHLITATGQRVTLRCSPRSGDLSVYWYQQSLDQGLQFLIQYYNGEERAKGNILERFSAQQFPDLHSELNLSSLELGDSALYFCASSGRPGTSGLNTGELFFGEGSRLTVL.

This clone was observed a handful of times. V usage is TRBV29-1 and J usage is TRBJ2-3, with D possibly being TRBD2 (6 bases). Trimming removed 3 bases from V and 4 bases from J, with 20 bases in between. This CDR3 has 16 residues. CDR1 and CDR2 (germline): SQVTM, ANQGSEA. CDR3: CSVDATAGTQADTQYF. CDR3 DNA: TGCAGCGTTGATGCTACTGCCGGGACTCAGGCAGATACGCAGTATTTT.

As regards this clone: A much bigger clone sits one base away, suggesting this may be a read error. The gene calls are TRBV4-3 and TRBJ2-3; tentative D call: TRBD2 (6 bases). The CDR3 extends over 14 amino acids. CDR1 is LGHNA, CDR2 YSLEER, per germline. V was cut by 1 base and J by 1 base, with 6 bases left in between. The CDR3 DNA reads TGCGCCAGCAGCCAAGGGGGGGGCACAGATACGCAGTATTTT. It is translated as CASSQGGGTDTQYF.

This clone was counted only a few times. This chain uses TRBV15 with TRBJ2-3; D might be TRBD1 (5 bases). Trimming pared 5 bases from V and 1 base from J, leaving 13 bases between. The CDR3 covers 15 residues. Germline-derived CDR1 and CDR2 are LNHNV and YYDKDF (reference sequence). In DNA form, the CDR3 reads TGTGCCACCAGCCGACGACAGACAGGCACAGATACGCAGTATTTT. It is translated as CATSRRQTGTDTQYF.

The chain employs TRBV28 and TRBJ2-7; 8 bases are a match to TRBD1. Losses at the gene ends were 8 bases for V and 7 bases for J; bases not matched to a gene: 13. The CDR3 spans 14 residues. Germline CDR1 is MDHEN and CDR2 is SYDVKM. CDR3 residues: CASGSGTGFSEQYF. CDR3 in DNA: TGTGCCAGCGGCTCCGGGACAGGTTTTAGTGAGCAGTACTTC.

This clone has a handful of counts. V is TRBV6-1 and J is TRBJ2-3; no clear D. V was cut by 7 bases and J by 9 bases, with 14 bases left in between. The CDR3 covers 12 residues. The germline gives CDR1 MNHNS, CDR2 SASEGT. The CDR3 region has the DNA TGTGCCAGCACCAAGGATGCGGTGACGCAGTATTTT. Translation: CASTKDAVTQYF.

The CDR3 nucleotides are TGTGCCTGGAGCCAGGGGGCATCCACTGAAGCTTTCTTT. It codes for CAWSQGASTEAFF. V usage is TRBV30 and J usage is TRBJ1-1, with TRBD1 identical over 8 bases. This CDR3 comprises 13 residues. Germline trimming cut 3 bases from V and 4 bases from J; bases unmatched to any gene: 4. Germline assignment: CDR1 GTSNPN and CDR2 SVGIG (reference sequence).

This clone was detected only a few times. This chain uses TRBV5-4 with TRBJ2-7; D gene ambiguous. Trimming removed 4 bases from V and 2 bases from J, with 10 bases in between. Germline lookup yields CDR1 SGHNT and CDR2 YYREEE (reference sequence). The CDR3 has 13 residues. The chain's CDR3 is CASSLQFTYEQYF. CDR3 bases: TGTGCCAGCAGCCTACAATTTACCTACGAGCAGTACTTC.

V is TRBV28 and J is TRBJ2-7; 7 nucleotides line up with TRBD2. This CDR3 comprises 15 residues. From germline, CDR1 is MDHEN and CDR2 SYDVKM. V shed 6 bases and J 0 bases; nucleotides not matched to a gene: 8. The CDR3 is CASSPSGASSYEQYF. The CDR3 bases are TGTGCCAGCAGCCCAAGCGGGGCGAGCTCCTACGAGCAGTACTTC.

This chain uses TRBV5-4 with TRBJ1-5, with TRBD1 matching over 7 bases. V was clipped by 5 bases and J by 5 bases; unmatched bases: 16. Germline lookup yields CDR1 SGHNT and CDR2 YYREEE (reference sequence). The CDR3 totals 17 residues. CDR3 bases: TGTGCCAGCAGAAAGAACTCGGAGGGGGCGAGATATCAGCCCCAGCATTTT. It codes for CASRKNSEGARYQPQHF.

The table lists this clone with many counts. J is TRBJ2-7 and V is TRBV5-6; D is perhaps TRBD1 or TRBD2 (5 bases each). This CDR3 region has 15 residues. Germline V gene sequence: CDR1 SGHDT, CDR2 YYEEEE. The V and J ends lost 4 bases and 2 bases respectively, with 16 bases between them. The CDR3 loop reads CASSRTGTGTYEQYF. DNA of the CDR3: TGTGCCAGCAGCCGAACCGGGACGGGAACCTACGAGCAGTACTTC.

In the case of this clone: At the DNA level, this CDR3 is encoded by other sequences in the same sample as well. This chain links TRBV30 with TRBJ1-4, with D uncertain. The CDR3 runs to 13 residues. Germline CDR1 is GTSNPN and CDR2 is SVGIG (reference sequence). With 1 base removed from V and 5 bases from J, the gap between germline ends came to 8 bases. The CDR3 nucleotides are TGTGCCTGGAGTGGCGGTGCAAATGAAAAACTGTTTTTT. Encoded protein: CAWSGGANEKLFF.

The rearrangement uses TRBV7-6 and TRBJ2-7, with D unclear. Per the germline V gene, CDR1 is SGHVS and CDR2 is FNYEAQ. V was cut by 1 base and J by 5 bases, with 21 bases left in between. The CDR3 spans 17 residues. As DNA, the CDR3 is TGTGCCAGCAGCTTAGGGGTTGGTGGTCCGCCCCTAGACGAGCAGTACTTC. It translates to CASSLGVGGPPLDEQYF.

About this clone itself: The DNA is left out, because the CDR3 cannot be placed on it with certainty; the CDR3 is given as TCRdb lists it. CDR3 protein: CASSKVASGSCWETQYF. The genes are TRBV21-1 and TRBJ2-5; the table gives TRBD2 as D, unverified against the DNA. TRBV21-1 is recorded as a pseudogene. A total of 17 residues make up the CDR3, ends included.

The chain uses TRBV19 and TRBJ2-5, with 7 bases lining up with TRBD1. CDR3 length equals 13 residues. V was pared by 8 bases and J by 4 bases, with 7 bases of the junction left unmatched. CDR1 is LNHDA and CDR2 is SQIVND in the germline V gene (reference sequence). The CDR3 bases are TGTGCCAGTCACGGGACAGTCCCAGAGACCCAGTACTTC. Its protein product is CASHGTVPETQYF.

This rearrangement joins TRBV11-1 to TRBJ2-3, with 9 bases lining up with TRBD1. The CDR3 runs to 17 residues. The trim removed 1 base at V and 4 bases at J, leaving 9 bases unmatched. In germline, CDR1 is SGHAT, CDR2 FQDESV (reference sequence). The chain's CDR3 is CASSLGVGQGSADTQYF. As DNA, the CDR3 is TGTGCCAGCAGCTTAGGTGTCGGACAGGGGAGTGCAGATACGCAGTATTTT. Full variable domain (missing parts from reference TRBV11-1 and TRBJ2-3): EAEVAQSPRYKITEKSQAVAFWCDPISGHATLYWYRQILGQGPELLVQFQDESVVDDSQLPKDRFSAERLKGVDSTLKIQPAELGDSAMYLCASSLGVGQGSADTQYFGPGTRLTVL.

The gene calls are TRBV29-1 and TRBJ2-7, with a tentative D call TRBD2 (5 bases). Trimming shortened V by 6 bases and J by 11 bases, and 17 bases separated the two germline ends. The CDR3 consists of 11 residues. Germline values: CDR1 SQVTM, CDR2 ANQGSEA. The CDR3 sequence: CSVADGRGEYF. The CDR3 DNA reads TGCAGCGTCGCCGATGGACGGGGAGAGTACTTC.